This T cell receptor beta chain was obtained from a study of CD4 T cells in relation to SARS-CoV-2 and coronaviruses. Study at large: Convalescent donors were aged about 21 to 75, with median approximately 39 years.

Germline loops: CDR1 KGHSH, CDR2 LQKENI. V lost 2 bases, J lost 1 base, and 17 bases lay in between. This CDR3 is built from 18 residues. As regards this clone: Its specificity is unknown.

The protocol was immunoSEQ multiplex PCR, while the TCRdb copy is restricted to in-frame clones and leaves out a portion. The data contain 40,000 to 50,000 clones, over 70% of them singletons. The chain combines TRBV18 with TRBJ2-2; no clear D gene. The specimen was naive CD4+ T cells from PBMCs, cultured in vitro. As for subset: naive CD4+ T cells isolated by negative enrichment. The clonotype comes from an adult with COVID-19. The CDR3 DNA sequence: TGTGCCAGCTCACCAGTTCTATCAACGCGTGGGAACACCGGGGAGCTGTTTTTT. Its protein is CASSPVLSTRGNTGELFF.